A selection of T cell receptor beta chains follows, all from one sample in a study of T cells after yellow fever vaccination. TCRdb fed the 5' RACE reads into MiXCR, producing one record per CDR3 protein. The sample holds hundreds of thousands of distinct CDR3 sequences, around 21% seen once. Sequencing used PBMCs, obtained 15 days after the yellow fever booster vaccination. The receptor set was obtained from a man younger than 45 who received the YFV17D yellow fever vaccine. CDR3s leave out the opening cysteine and the closing phenylalanine or tryptophan.

J gene	V gene	CDR3 protein
TRBJ2-2	TRBV5-1	ASSLSMNTGELF
TRBJ2-5	TRBV11-2	ASSFAGETQY
TRBJ2-7	TRBV20-1	SVGQKAYEQY
TRBJ2-1	TRBV29-1	SEIGGSSYNEQF
TRBJ1-2	TRBV12-3/TRBV12-4	ASSSTGRNGYT
TRBJ2-7	TRBV6-5	ASSYSGRTDEQY
TRBJ2-1	TRBV20-1	SARAGQLDEQF
TRBJ2-1	TRBV28	ASSSAGLAAYNEQF
TRBJ1-1	TRBV7-2	ASSFDLGANTEAF
TRBJ2-1	TRBV5-1	ASRGGGLYNEQF
TRBJ2-1	TRBV20-1	SARDRGQGSSSYNEQF
TRBJ2-1	TRBV7-9	ASSFLEANEQF
TRBJ2-5	TRBV5-1	ASSFGTSGGIETQY
TRBJ2-6	TRBV20-1	SASPGAGANVLT
TRBJ2-3	TRBV20-1	SARDGVEARDTQY
TRBJ2-3	TRBV5-1	ASSLEEADTQY
TRBJ2-7	TRBV27	ASSPSGGHFYEQY
TRBJ2-2	TRBV24-1	ATSDPGQGSTGELF
TRBJ1-5	TRBV10-3	AISESTDSNQPQH
TRBJ2-2	TRBV4-3	ASRRQGGTGELF
TRBJ2-7	TRBV5-1	ASSSGRNWY
TRBJ2-5	TRBV4-2	ASSQGPGVEETQY
TRBJ2-1	TRBV7-3	ASSPTAGDEQF
TRBJ2-1	TRBV25-1	ASSTPPSGGIKYNEQF
TRBJ2-5	TRBV2	ASGLAGNPQETQY
TRBJ2-1	TRBV12-3/TRBV12-4	ASTPGLAGGPGYNEQF
TRBJ2-1	TRBV24-1	ATSGGLASSYNEQF
TRBJ2-1	TRBV3-1	ASSPREGRPNEQF
TRBJ1-5	TRBV7-9	ASTGEAAEGPQH
TRBJ2-5	TRBV5-1	ASSPQQGRGETQY
TRBJ2-1	TRBV6-5	ASSSRLAGPYNEQF
TRBJ2-4	TRBV11-2	ASSLGQSLAKNIQY
TRBJ1-2	TRBV25-1	ASSDGAGVDYGYT
TRBJ2-3	TRBV18	ASSQLAGGPDTQY
TRBJ2-7	TRBV29-1	SVEMVGGFEQY
TRBJ2-5	TRBV7-8	ASSTRYYGEGGTQY
TRBJ1-1	TRBV28	ASSLPLTEAF
TRBJ2-3	TRBV11-2	ASSVTGPDTQY
TRBJ2-2	TRBV2	ASGNRPNTGELF
TRBJ2-1	TRBV12-3/TRBV12-4	ASSMSGGAYNEQF
TRBJ2-1	TRBV4-2	ASTSGYEQF